This T cell receptor (beta chain) was captured by sequencing in a study of blood T cell repertoires in COVID-19. Study overall: Specimens from acute and convalescent COVID-19 originated in the United States, Italy and Spain. PBMCs, B-cell-depleted T cells, or T cells were the source of the cDNA or gDNA that made up the material.

V shed 3 bases and J shed 1 base, with 6 bases lying between them. CDR3 length: 13 amino acids. Germline values: CDR1 KGHDR, CDR2 SFDVKD. This clone was observed a few times. As originally analysed: Amplified reference gene primers provided the basis for estimating nucleated cell counts. Profiling relied on immunoSEQ multiplex PCR, and the TCRdb table lists in-frame clones only, not all of them. The DNA gave D and trimming, while V, J and clone size come from that table. The sample consists of about 180,000 clones, roughly 79% of them appearing once. The sequence was obtained from a woman aged 70-85 years with acute or convalescent COVID-19. The sample was peripheral blood. This chain connects TRBV24-1 to TRBJ2-7, with a weak D call TRBD1 (6 bases). In DNA form, the CDR3 reads TGTGCCACCAGTGATGGGACATCCTACGAGCAGTACTTC. Its protein product is CATSDGTSYEQYF.